This record concerns one TCR beta chain sequence. As yet, its antigen is unknown. This sample was included in a study of T cell responses to AZD1222 COVID-19 vaccine. Study summary: Both about-4-week and about-12-week second-dose recipients were combined.

The V and J ends lost 6 bases and 5 bases respectively, with 13 bases between them. This CDR3 comprises 14 residues. Clones were read by immunoSEQ multiplex PCR, and TCRdb kept only the in-frame ones, dropping some. The data show about 180,000 clones, approximately 91% seen once. Study-wide results and caveats: Mostly white British, mostly female donors; authors suggested clonal diversity may be underestimated. None of the repertoires were sampled until the peak T cell response had passed.

The sample consisted of peripheral blood, taken on day 0 of AZD1222 vaccination. The chain carries TRBV6-7 and TRBJ1-4, with TRBD1 as a possible D gene (5 bases). TRBV6-7 is treated as an ORF (open reading frame) with a function not yet certain. The TCR was taken from an adult in good health. CDR3 bases: TGTGCCAGCAGAGCAGGGAGATGGAATGAAAAACTGTTTTTT. Residues: CASRAGRWNEKLFF.